What follows are 24 T cell receptor beta chains derived from one specimen sequenced in a study of graft-versus-host responses after intestinal transplantation. Data came from immunoSEQ multiplex PCR; TCRdb stores just in-frame clones and leaves some out. The repertoire holds some 150,000 clones, with about 90% as singletons. These receptors are not linked to any known antigen. The sample consisted of unstimulated CD4+ T cells sorted from spleen or lymph node cells, taken before intestinal transplant. The receptors stem from a human donor who received an intestinal transplant.

The J gene is TRBJ2-7, the V gene TRBV18; D is ambiguous. Germline V lookup: CDR1 KGHSH, CDR2 LQKENI. This CDR3 has 10 residues. The V and J ends lost 6 bases and 5 bases respectively, with 5 bases between them. The CDR3 nucleotides are TGTGCCAGCTCCCCTAACGAGCAGTACTTC. Translating it yields CASSPNEQYF.

The chain combines TRBV7-9 with TRBJ1-3, with D possibly being TRBD1 (6 bases). This CDR3 is 17 amino acids long. V lost 6 bases to trimming and J lost 7 bases, with 25 bases between them. Per the germline V gene, CDR1 is SEHNR and CDR2 is FQNEAQ (reference sequence). The CDR3 reads CASRGLRTENSRNTIYF. DNA of the CDR3: TGTGCCAGCAGAGGCCTGCGGACAGAGAATTCGAGGAACACCATATATTTT.

This clone was counted a few times. The V gene is TRBV2, the J gene TRBJ1-3, with a possible D match to TRBD1 (5 bases). This CDR3 region has 12 residues. The V and J ends lost 10 bases and 0 bases respectively, with 7 bases between them. The germline V gene encodes CDR1 SNHLY and CDR2 FYNNEI. The CDR3 DNA reads TGTGCCACCGGGGGCTCTGGAAACACCATATATTTT. Translating gives CATGGSGNTIYF. The variable domain in full, with the rest retrieved from reference TRBV2 and TRBJ1-3, is EPEVTQTPSHQVTQMGQEVILRCVPISNHLYFYWYRQILGQKVEFLVSFYNNEISEKSEIFDDQFSVERPDGSNFTLKIRSTKLEDSAMYFCATGGSGNTIYFGEGSWLTVV.

The V call is TRBV4-3, the J call TRBJ2-3; 15 bases agree with TRBD2. This CDR3 has 18 amino acids. Germline assignment: CDR1 LGHNA and CDR2 YSLEER. With V trimmed by 0 bases and J by 3 bases, 4 bases remained unmatched. CDR3 loop: CASSQDRGTSGRTDTQYF. As DNA, the CDR3 is TGCGCCAGCAGCCAAGATCGAGGGACTAGCGGGAGGACAGATACGCAGTATTTT.

This clone was seen just once. The chain joins TRBV5-6 to TRBJ2-7; D remains ambiguous. Germline values: CDR1 SGHDT, CDR2 YYEEEE. There are 16 residues in the CDR3. Trimming took 1 base from V and 4 from J, leaving 18 bases between them. As DNA, the CDR3 is TGTGCCAGCAGCTTGAAGATGAGGCCCCAAAGGTACGAGCAGTACTTC. Protein: CASSLKMRPQRYEQYF.

The V and J genes are TRBV7-2 and TRBJ1-1; D is undetermined. This CDR3 contains 13 residues. With 5 bases removed from V and 0 bases from J, the gap between germline ends came to 7 bases. Germline loops: CDR1 SGHTA, CDR2 FQGNSA. The CDR3 spells CASSALMNTEAFF. The DNA of the CDR3 is TGTGCCAGCAGCGCCTTGATGAACACTGAAGCTTTCTTT.

The chain employs TRBV7-2 and TRBJ1-1; D possibly corresponds to TRBD1 (5 bases). Trimming shortened V by 5 bases and J by 10 bases, and 17 bases separated the two germline ends. Germline CDR1 SGHTA, CDR2 FQGNSA. This CDR3 comprises 13 residues. In DNA form, the CDR3 reads TGTGCCAGCAGCCCGAGGGGTCGTAAACCAGCTTTCTTT. Translated: CASSPRGRKPAFF. Using reference TRBV7-2 and TRBJ1-1 for the parts outside the CDR3, the full variable domain is GAGVSQSPSNKVTEKGKDVELRCDPISGHTALYWYRQSLGQGLEFLIYFQGNSAPDKSGLPSDRFSAERTGGSVSTLTIQRTQQEDSAVYLCASSPRGRKPAFFGQGTRLTVV.

This chain joins TRBV7-9 and TRBJ1-3; D is perhaps TRBD1 (6 bases). Trimming took off 7 bases at V and 0 bases at J, with 22 bases between the two ends. CDR3 length equals 18 residues. CDR1 is SEHNR, CDR2 FQNEAQ, per germline (reference sequence). The CDR3 DNA is TGTGCCAGCACCAAAGACGCGGGGGGCCTCAACTCTGGAAACACCATATATTTT. It yields the protein CASTKDAGGLNSGNTIYF.

The chain has TRBV27 and TRBJ2-7; possibly TRBD1 for D (6 bases). There are 18 residues in the CDR3. Germline CDR1 reads MNHEY; CDR2 reads SMNVEV (reference sequence). V was pared by 3 bases and J by 7 bases, with 28 bases between. The CDR3 sequence is CASSLRGYGQGSRVEQYF. The DNA of the CDR3 is TGTGCCAGCAGTTTGAGGGGGTACGGACAAGGGTCGAGGGTTGAGCAGTACTTC.

The chain is built from TRBV28 and TRBJ2-5, with a weak D call TRBD1 (5 bases). The CDR3 extends over 12 amino acids. V lost 3 bases and J 5 bases, leaving 7 bases between the germline ends. CDR1 is MDHEN and CDR2 is SYDVKM in the germline V gene. CDR3 sequence (DNA): TGTGCCAGCAGTTTGGGGCCCGAGACCCAGTACTTC. It specifies CASSLGPETQYF.

The chain recombines TRBV7-2 with TRBJ2-7, with no clear D. There are 12 residues in the CDR3. V lost 8 bases and J 6 bases, leaving 14 bases between the germline ends. Per the germline V gene, CDR1 is SGHTA and CDR2 is FQGNSA. The CDR3 region has the DNA TGTGCCAGCTCTACGTCGATGGGCGAGCAGTACTTC. Residues: CASSTSMGEQYF.

V is TRBV9 and J is TRBJ2-3; a possible D gene is TRBD2 (6 bases). The length of the CDR3 is 15 residues. Trimming left V 7 bases short and J 4 bases short, with 19 bases between. Germline V gene data show CDR1 as SGDLS and CDR2 as YYNGEE. CDR3 residues: CASSLGGGPPDTQYF. CDR3 nucleotide sequence: TGTGCCAGCTCGCTTGGTGGAGGGCCGCCAGATACGCAGTATTTT.

The rearrangement links TRBV28 to TRBJ2-7; D gene uncertain. Germline lookup yields CDR1 MDHEN and CDR2 SYDVKM. V lost 4 bases and J lost 6, with 4 bases in between. This CDR3 is built from 10 residues. Written as DNA, the CDR3 is TGTGCCAGCAGTTCCGGCGAGCAGTACTTC. Translating it yields CASSSGEQYF. The whole variable domain, filled in from reference TRBV28 and TRBJ2-7, reads DVKVTQSSRYLVKRTGEKVFLECVQDMDHENMFWYRQDPGLGLRLIYFSYDVKMKEKGDIPEGYSVSREKKERFSLILESASTNQTSMYLCASSSGEQYFGPGTRLTVT.

V is TRBV27 and J is TRBJ2-1, with TRBD2 identical over 11 bases. The CDR3 loop spans 18 amino acids. Germline CDR1 and CDR2: MNHEY and SMNVEV (reference sequence). The V gene end was trimmed by 3 bases and the J gene end by 0 bases; junction bases not matched to a gene: 7. CDR3 nucleotides: TGTGCCAGCAGTTTCGGACTAGCGGGTACGAGCTCCTACAATGAGCAGTTCTTC. Protein: CASSFGLAGTSSYNEQFF.

The V gene is TRBV19, the J gene TRBJ1-1; 7 bases map to TRBD1. Germline CDR1 reads LNHDA; CDR2 reads SQIVND (reference sequence). V dropped 4 bases and J dropped 5; count of bases not matched to a gene: 10. CDR3 length: 15 amino acids. The CDR3 spells CASSTGGQRGTEAFF. The CDR3 nucleotides read TGTGCCAGTAGTACTGGGGGACAGCGAGGGACTGAAGCTTTCTTT.

J is TRBJ1-5 and V is TRBV5-6; 7 bases agree with TRBD1. The CDR3 covers 13 residues. CDR1 is SGHDT, CDR2 YYEEEE, per germline. Unmatched junction bases numbered 3, after V lost 4 bases and J lost 5 bases. The CDR3 here is CASSRDRDQPQHF. Written as DNA, the CDR3 is TGTGCCAGCAGCCGCGACAGGGATCAGCCCCAGCATTTT.

V is TRBV4-2 and J is TRBJ2-7; 10 bases are a match to TRBD2. The CDR3 is made up of 15 amino acids. The V gene's germline CDR1 is LGHNA and CDR2 YNFKEQ. V dropped 2 bases and J dropped 3; count of bases not matched to a gene: 4. CDR3 coding DNA: TGTGCCAGCAGCCAAAAGGCTAGCGGGAGCTACGAGCAGTACTTC. This codes for CASSQKASGSYEQYF.

This clone was counted only a few times. The chain joins TRBV10-2 to TRBJ2-1; D unresolved. The germline CDR1 and CDR2 sequences are WSHSY and SAAADI. V was clipped by 4 bases and J by 8 bases, with 6 bases between them. CDR3 length: 11 amino acids. This chain's CDR3 is CASSAVDEQFF. The DNA for the CDR3 is TGCGCCAGCAGTGCAGTCGATGAGCAGTTCTTC.

The chain couples TRBV5-6 to TRBJ2-2; tentatively, D is TRBD1 (6 bases). CDR3 length: 14 amino acids. V lost 4 bases and J lost 4, with 11 bases in between. The germline V gene encodes CDR1 SGHDT and CDR2 YYEEEE. CDR3 loop: CASSPRTVTGELFF. The CDR3 DNA reads as TGTGCCAGCAGCCCGCGGACAGTCACCGGGGAGCTGTTTTTT.

The chain joins TRBV2 to TRBJ1-2; no clear D gene. V was pared by 3 bases and J by 4 bases, with 9 bases between. The germline gives CDR1 SNHLY, CDR2 FYNNEI. CDR3 length: 13 residues. The chain's CDR3 is CASSDYRVYGYTF. The CDR3 nucleotides are TGTGCCAGCAGTGACTACAGAGTCTATGGCTACACCTTC.

The V call is TRBV30, the J call TRBJ2-1, with D perhaps assigned TRBD1 or TRBD2 (6 bases each). Trimming pared 4 bases from V and 9 bases from J, leaving 28 bases between. CDR3 size: 17 residues. Germline V lookup: CDR1 GTSNPN, CDR2 SVGIG (reference sequence). The CDR3 protein is CAWKVGGGDWAYREQFF. CDR3 DNA sequence: TGTGCCTGGAAAGTGGGGGGCGGGGACTGGGCCTACCGTGAGCAGTTCTTC.

The gene calls are TRBV10-2 and TRBJ1-4, with 9 bases aligning to TRBD1. The CDR3 length is 15 residues. V shed 4 bases, J shed 8 bases, and the junction held 8 bases outside the gene matches. Germline CDR1 and CDR2: WSHSY and SAAADI. CDR3: CASSADRGGVEKLFF. The DNA of the CDR3 is TGCGCCAGCAGTGCGGACAGGGGCGGTGTAGAAAAACTGTTTTTT.

J is TRBJ1-2 and V is TRBV28, with D perhaps TRBD1 (6 bases). The CDR3 has 11 amino acids. V lost 4 bases and J 8 bases, leaving 8 bases between the germline ends. Germline V gene lookup returns CDR1 MDHEN and CDR2 SYDVKM. CDR3 sequence: CASSYRDGYTF. Here the CDR3 DNA reads TGTGCCAGCAGTTACAGGGACGGCTACACCTTC.

V gene TRBV11-2 combines with J gene TRBJ1-1, with 8 bases matching TRBD1. Germline loops: CDR1 SGHAT, CDR2 FQNNGV. V trimming: 0 bases; J trimming: 6 bases; junction bases outside the gene matches: 6. CDR3 length equals 15 residues. CDR3 in amino acids: CASSLEGRGLAEAFF. CDR3 nucleotides: TGTGCCAGCAGCTTAGAAGGCAGGGGGCTGGCTGAAGCTTTCTTT.